These 7 T cell receptor beta chains share one sample of origin, sequenced in a study of identical twins. TCRdb re-called the 5' RACE reads with MiXCR, one entry per CDR3 protein. The data contain some 710,000 distinct CDR3 sequences, 5.5% to 6.5% of them singletons. The sequencing input was naive T cells sorted from blood. Receptors originate from a man aged 18 to 29 in good health.

This clonotype was picked up many times. The rearrangement links TRBV20-1 to TRBJ1-2; a possible D gene is TRBD1 (5 bases). V shed 1 base and J shed 4 bases, with 7 bases lying between them. The CDR3 runs to 12 residues. CDR1 is DFQATT, CDR2 SNEGSKA, per germline (reference sequence). CDR3 coding DNA: TGCAGTGCTAGAGGGGGGGTCTATGGCTACACCTTC. Translated, it gives CSARGGVYGYTF.

This clonotype was counted only a few times. V usage is TRBV6-1 and J usage is TRBJ1-1; D possibly corresponds to TRBD1 (5 bases). Germline CDR1 MNHNS, CDR2 SASEGT. This CDR3 contains 14 residues. Trimming left V 4 bases short and J 2 bases short, with 11 bases between. Written as DNA, the CDR3 is TGTGCCAGCAGTGCCCAACAGGACAACACTGAAGCTTTCTTT. It translates to CASSAQQDNTEAFF.

The V and J genes are TRBV7-9 and TRBJ2-7; TRBD1 matches 7 bases. Germline loops: CDR1 SEHNR, CDR2 FQNEAQ (reference sequence). Trimming took 5 bases from V and 5 from J; bases not matched to a gene: 9. This CDR3 region has 14 residues. The CDR3 region is CASSPGQLIHEQYV. Written as DNA, the CDR3 is TGTGCCAGCAGCCCGGGACAGTTAATCCACGAGCAGTACGTC.

This clonotype was picked up many times. The chain is built from TRBV10-3 and TRBJ2-7, with TRBD1 matching 10 bases. Trimming removed 3 bases from V and 4 bases from J; junction bases left unmatched: 9. This CDR3 comprises 16 residues. Per germline, CDR1 ENHRY and CDR2 SYGVKD. CDR3 DNA sequence: TGTGCCATCAGTGATCCGGGACAGGGGATTCCGTACGAGCAGTACGTC. Its protein is CAISDPGQGIPYEQYV.

The sample holds many counts of this clonotype. The chain is built from TRBV2 and TRBJ2-1; no clear D gene. The CDR3 has 15 residues. The germline V gene has CDR1 SNHLY and CDR2 FYNNEI. V lost 3 bases to trimming and J lost 2 bases, with 11 bases between them. In DNA form, the CDR3 reads TGTGCCAGCAGTGATATAGTTACTACCTACAATGAGCAGTTCTTC. Residues: CASSDIVTTYNEQFF.

This clonotype was recorded at least ten times. V is TRBV12-3 or TRBV12-4 and J is TRBJ2-3; 12 nucleotides match TRBD2. This CDR3 is built from 18 residues. The J segment lost 0 bases and the V segment lost 2 bases, leaving 6 bases of the junction unmatched. CDR3 in DNA: TGTGCCAGCAGTTTATACCAGCTAGCGGGAGGGAGCACAGATACGCAGTATTTT. Amino acids: CASSLYQLAGGSTDTQYF.

This clonotype has just a few counts. The V gene is TRBV14, the J gene TRBJ2-1, with TRBD2 identical over 10 bases. J was trimmed by 7 bases and V by 4 bases; bases with no gene match: 10. From germline, CDR1 is SGHDN and CDR2 FVKESK. The CDR3 contains 16 residues. The CDR3 nucleotides read TGTGCCAGCAGCCCACTACTAGCGGGAATTCTAAATGAGCAGTTCTTC. It specifies CASSPLLAGILNEQFF.